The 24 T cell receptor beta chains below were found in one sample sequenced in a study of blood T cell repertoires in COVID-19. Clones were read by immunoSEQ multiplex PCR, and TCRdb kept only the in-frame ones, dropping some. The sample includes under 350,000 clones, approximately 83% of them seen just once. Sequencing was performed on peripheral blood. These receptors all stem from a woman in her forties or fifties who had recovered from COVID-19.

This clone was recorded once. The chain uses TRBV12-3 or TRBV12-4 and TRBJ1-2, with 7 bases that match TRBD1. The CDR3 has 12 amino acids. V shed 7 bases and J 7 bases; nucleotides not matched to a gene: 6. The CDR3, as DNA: TGTGCCAGCACCGACAGGGCGGTTGGCTACACCTTC. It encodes CASTDRAVGYTF.

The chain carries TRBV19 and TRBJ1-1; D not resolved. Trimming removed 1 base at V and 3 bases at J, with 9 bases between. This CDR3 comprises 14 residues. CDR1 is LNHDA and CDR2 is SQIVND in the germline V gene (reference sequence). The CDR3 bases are TGTGCCAGTAGTATAGCTGGGCAGTACACTGAAGCTTTCTTT. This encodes CASSIAGQYTEAFF.

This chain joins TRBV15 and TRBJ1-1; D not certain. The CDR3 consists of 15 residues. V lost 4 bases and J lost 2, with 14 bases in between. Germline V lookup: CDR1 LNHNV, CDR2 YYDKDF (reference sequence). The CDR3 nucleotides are TGTGCCACCAGCACAGAGCGAGGTGCAAACACTGAAGCTTTCTTT. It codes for CATSTERGANTEAFF.

The CDR3 DNA reads TGTGCCAGCACCTCCCTACGGACGGGGATCTACTTC. Protein sequence: CASTSLRTGIYF. The chain combines TRBV6-5 with TRBJ2-7; D may be TRBD2 (5 bases). This CDR3 comprises 12 residues. Trimming took off 7 bases at V and 13 bases at J, with 20 bases between the two ends. Germline loops: CDR1 MNHEY, CDR2 SVGAGI.

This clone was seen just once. CDR3 in DNA: TGTGCCAGCAGAGACCAGGGTGACTATGGCTACACCTTC. Amino acid sequence: CASRDQGDYGYTF. The chain couples TRBV11-1 to TRBJ1-2; D is perhaps TRBD1 (5 bases). CDR1 SGHAT and CDR2 FQDESV come from the germline V gene (reference sequence). V was clipped by 6 bases and J by 3 bases, with 11 bases between them. The CDR3 extends over 13 amino acids. The full variable domain, its missing parts supplied by reference TRBV11-1 and TRBJ1-2, is EAEVAQSPRYKITEKSQAVAFWCDPISGHATLYWYRQILGQGPELLVQFQDESVVDDSQLPKDRFSAERLKGVDSTLKIQPAELGDSAMYLCASRDQGDYGYTFGSGTRLTVV.

CDR3 coding DNA: TGTGCCAGCAGCAAGGCGGGAGGTGAGCAGTACTTC. The encoded protein is CASSKAGGEQYF. V is TRBV7-3 and J is TRBJ2-7; TRBD2 aligns across 8 bases. Losses at the gene ends were 5 bases for V and 7 bases for J; bases not matched to a gene: 4. Germline CDR1 is SGHTA and CDR2 is FQGTGA. This CDR3 comprises 12 residues.

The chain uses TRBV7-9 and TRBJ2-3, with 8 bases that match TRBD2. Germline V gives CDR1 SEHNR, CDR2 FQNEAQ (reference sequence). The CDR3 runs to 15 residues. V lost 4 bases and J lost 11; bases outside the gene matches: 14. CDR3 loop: CASSSERGPHEGQYF. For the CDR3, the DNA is TGTGCCAGCAGCTCTGAGCGGGGGCCCCACGAAGGGCAGTATTTT.

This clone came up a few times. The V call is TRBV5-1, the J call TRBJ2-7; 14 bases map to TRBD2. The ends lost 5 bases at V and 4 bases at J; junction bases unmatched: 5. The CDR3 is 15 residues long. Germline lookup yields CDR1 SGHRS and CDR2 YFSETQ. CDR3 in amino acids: CASREGTSGSYEQYF. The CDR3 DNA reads TGCGCCAGCAGGGAAGGGACTAGCGGGAGTTACGAGCAGTACTTC.

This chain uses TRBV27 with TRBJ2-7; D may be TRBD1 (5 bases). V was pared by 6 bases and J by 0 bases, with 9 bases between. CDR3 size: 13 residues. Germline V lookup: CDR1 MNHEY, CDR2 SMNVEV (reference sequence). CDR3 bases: TGTGCCAGCAGGAGGCAGGGCTCCTACGAGCAGTACTTC. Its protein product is CASRRQGSYEQYF.

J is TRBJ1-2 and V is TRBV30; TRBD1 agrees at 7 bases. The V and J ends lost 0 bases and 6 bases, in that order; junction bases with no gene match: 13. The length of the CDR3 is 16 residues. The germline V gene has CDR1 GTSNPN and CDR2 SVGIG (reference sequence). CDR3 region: CAWSVRDSRATNGYTF. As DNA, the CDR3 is TGTGCCTGGAGTGTACGGGACAGCCGTGCTACGAATGGCTACACCTTC.

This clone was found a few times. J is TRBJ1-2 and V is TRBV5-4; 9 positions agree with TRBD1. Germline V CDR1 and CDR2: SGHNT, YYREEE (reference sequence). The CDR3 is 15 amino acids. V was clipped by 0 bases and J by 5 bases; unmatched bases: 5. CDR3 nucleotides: TGTGCCAGCAGCTTGGGGACAGGGGCGCAGTATGGCTACACCTTC. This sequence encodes CASSLGTGAQYGYTF.

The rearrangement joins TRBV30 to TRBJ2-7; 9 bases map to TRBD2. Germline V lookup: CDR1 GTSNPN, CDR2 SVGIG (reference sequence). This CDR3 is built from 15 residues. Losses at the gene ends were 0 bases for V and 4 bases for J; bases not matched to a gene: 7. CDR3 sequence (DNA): TGTGCCTGGAGTGTACTTGCGGGGGGGCTATACGAGCAGTACTTC. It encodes CAWSVLAGGLYEQYF.

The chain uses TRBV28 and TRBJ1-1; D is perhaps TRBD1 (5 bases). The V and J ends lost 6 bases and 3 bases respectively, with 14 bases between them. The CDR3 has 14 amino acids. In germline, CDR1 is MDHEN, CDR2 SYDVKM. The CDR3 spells CASSPPGVDTEAFF. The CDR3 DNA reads TGTGCCAGCAGCCCCCCGGGGGTGGACACTGAAGCTTTCTTT.

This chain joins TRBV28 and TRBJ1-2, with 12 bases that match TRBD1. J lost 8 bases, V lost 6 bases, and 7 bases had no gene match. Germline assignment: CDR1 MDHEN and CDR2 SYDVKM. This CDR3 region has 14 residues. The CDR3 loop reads CASRPGTGGFGYTF. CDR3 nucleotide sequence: TGTGCCAGCAGACCCGGGACAGGGGGCTTCGGCTACACCTTC.

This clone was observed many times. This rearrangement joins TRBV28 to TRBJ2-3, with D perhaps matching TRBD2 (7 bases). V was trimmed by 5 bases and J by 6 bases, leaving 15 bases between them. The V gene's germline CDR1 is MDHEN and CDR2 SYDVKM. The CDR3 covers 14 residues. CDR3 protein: CASSRGAPSDTQYF. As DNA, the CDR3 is TGTGCCAGCAGTCGGGGGGCCCCCTCGGATACGCAGTATTTT.

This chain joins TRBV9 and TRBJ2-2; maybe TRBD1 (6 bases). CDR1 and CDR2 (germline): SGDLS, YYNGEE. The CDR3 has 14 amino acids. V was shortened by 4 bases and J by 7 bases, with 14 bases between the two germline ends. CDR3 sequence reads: CASSLTGTGGELFF. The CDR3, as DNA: TGTGCCAGCAGCCTCACAGGGACGGGCGGGGAGCTGTTTTTT.

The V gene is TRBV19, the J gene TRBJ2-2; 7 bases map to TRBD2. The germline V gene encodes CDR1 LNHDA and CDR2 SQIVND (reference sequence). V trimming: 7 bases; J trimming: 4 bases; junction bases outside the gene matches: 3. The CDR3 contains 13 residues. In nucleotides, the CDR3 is TGTGCCAGTACCACTAGCGCCACCGGGGAGCTGTTTTTT. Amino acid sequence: CASTTSATGELFF.

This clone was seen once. CDR3 bases: TGTGCCAGCAGCCACAGGTCTACTAACTATGGCTACACCTTC. This gives the protein CASSHRSTNYGYTF. The chain is built from TRBV11-1 and TRBJ1-2, with D possibly matching TRBD1 (5 bases). The CDR3 is made up of 14 amino acids. Trimming left V 5 bases short and J 0 bases short, with 10 bases between. Germline CDR1 SGHAT, CDR2 FQDESV (reference sequence).

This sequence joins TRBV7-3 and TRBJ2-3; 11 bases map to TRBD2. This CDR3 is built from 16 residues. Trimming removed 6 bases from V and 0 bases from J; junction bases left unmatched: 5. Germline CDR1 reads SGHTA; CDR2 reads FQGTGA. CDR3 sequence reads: CASSLGTSGSTDTQYF. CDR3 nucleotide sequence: TGTGCCAGCAGTCTTGGGACTAGCGGAAGCACAGATACGCAGTATTTT. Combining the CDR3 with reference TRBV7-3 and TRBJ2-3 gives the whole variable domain GAGVSQTPSNKVTEKGKYVELRCDPISGHTALYWYRQSLGQGPEFLIYFQGTGAADDSGLPNDRFFAVRPEGSVSTLKIQRTERGDSAVYLCASSLGTSGSTDTQYFGPGTRLTVL.

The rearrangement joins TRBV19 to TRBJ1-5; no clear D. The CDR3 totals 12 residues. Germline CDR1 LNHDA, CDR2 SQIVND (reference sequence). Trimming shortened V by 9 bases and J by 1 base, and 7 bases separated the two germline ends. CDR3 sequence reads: CASSGSNQPQHF. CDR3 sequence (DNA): TGTGCCAGCAGCGGGAGCAATCAGCCCCAGCATTTT.

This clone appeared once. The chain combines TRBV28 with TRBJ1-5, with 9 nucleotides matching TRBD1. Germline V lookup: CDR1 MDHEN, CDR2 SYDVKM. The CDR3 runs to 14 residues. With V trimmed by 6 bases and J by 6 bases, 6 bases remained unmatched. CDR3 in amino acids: CASRSGQGSQPQHF. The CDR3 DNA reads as TGTGCCAGCAGGTCCGGACAGGGGAGTCAGCCCCAGCATTTT. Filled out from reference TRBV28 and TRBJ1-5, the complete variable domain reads DVKVTQSSRYLVKRTGEKVFLECVQDMDHENMFWYRQDPGLGLRLIYFSYDVKMKEKGDIPEGYSVSREKKERFSLILESASTNQTSMYLCASRSGQGSQPQHFGDGTRLSIL.

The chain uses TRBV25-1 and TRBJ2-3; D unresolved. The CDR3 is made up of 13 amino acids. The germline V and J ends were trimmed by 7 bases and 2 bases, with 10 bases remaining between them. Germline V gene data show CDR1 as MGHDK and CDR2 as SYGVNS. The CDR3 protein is CASIDIYTDTQYF. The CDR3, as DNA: TGTGCCAGCATCGACATTTACACAGATACGCAGTATTTT.

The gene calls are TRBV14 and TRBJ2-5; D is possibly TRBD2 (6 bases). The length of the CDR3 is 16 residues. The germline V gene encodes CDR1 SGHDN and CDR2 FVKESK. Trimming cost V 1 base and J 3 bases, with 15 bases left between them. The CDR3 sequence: CASSQGEAGRKETQYF. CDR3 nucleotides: TGTGCCAGCAGCCAAGGAGAAGCGGGTCGTAAAGAGACCCAGTACTTC.

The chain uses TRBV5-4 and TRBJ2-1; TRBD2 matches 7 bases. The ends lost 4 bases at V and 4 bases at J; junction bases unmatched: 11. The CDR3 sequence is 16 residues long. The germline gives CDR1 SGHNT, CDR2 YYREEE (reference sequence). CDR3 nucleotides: TGTGCCAGCAGCCCGGACCCTAGCGGACAATACAATGAGCAGTTCTTC. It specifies CASSPDPSGQYNEQFF.